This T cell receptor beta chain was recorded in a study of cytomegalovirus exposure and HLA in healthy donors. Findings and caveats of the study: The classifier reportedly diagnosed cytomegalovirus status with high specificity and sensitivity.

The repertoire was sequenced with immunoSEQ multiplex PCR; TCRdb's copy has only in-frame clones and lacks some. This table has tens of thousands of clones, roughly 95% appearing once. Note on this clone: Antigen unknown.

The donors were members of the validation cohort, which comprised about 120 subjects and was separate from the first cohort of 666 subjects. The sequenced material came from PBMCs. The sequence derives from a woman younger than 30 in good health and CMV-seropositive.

CDR3 DNA sequence: TGTGCCAGCAGCCGCGAGGGCGGGAACACTGAAGCTTTCTTT. This codes for CASSREGGNTEAFF. The chain links TRBV14 to TRBJ1-1; D unclear. The CDR3 covers 14 residues. The germline V and J ends were trimmed by 4 bases and 1 base, with 10 bases remaining between them. Germline V gene data show CDR1 as SGHDN and CDR2 as FVKESK.